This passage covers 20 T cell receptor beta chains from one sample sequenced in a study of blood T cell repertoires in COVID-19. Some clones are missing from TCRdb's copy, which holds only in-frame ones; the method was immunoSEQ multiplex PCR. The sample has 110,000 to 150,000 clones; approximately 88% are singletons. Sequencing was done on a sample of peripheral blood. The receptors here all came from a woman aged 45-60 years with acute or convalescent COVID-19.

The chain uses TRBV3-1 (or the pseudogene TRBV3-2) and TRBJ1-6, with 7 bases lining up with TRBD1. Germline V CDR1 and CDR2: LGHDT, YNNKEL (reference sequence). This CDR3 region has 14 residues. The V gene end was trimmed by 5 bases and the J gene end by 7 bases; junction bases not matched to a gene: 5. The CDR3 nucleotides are TGTGCCAGCAGCGACAGGGTAGGAAATTCACCCCTCCACTTT. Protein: CASSDRVGNSPLHF.

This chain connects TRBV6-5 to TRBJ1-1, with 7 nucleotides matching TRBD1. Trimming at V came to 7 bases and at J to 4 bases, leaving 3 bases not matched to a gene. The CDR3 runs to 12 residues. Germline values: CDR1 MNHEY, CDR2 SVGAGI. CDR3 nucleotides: TGTGCCAGCAAGACAGGGACCACTGAAGCTTTCTTT. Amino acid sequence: CASKTGTTEAFF.

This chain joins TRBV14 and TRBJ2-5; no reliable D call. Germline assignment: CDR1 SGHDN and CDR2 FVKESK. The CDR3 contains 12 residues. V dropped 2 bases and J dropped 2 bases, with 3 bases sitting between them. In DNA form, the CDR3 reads TGTGCCAGCAGCCAACCGCAAGAGACCCAGTACTTC. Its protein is CASSQPQETQYF.

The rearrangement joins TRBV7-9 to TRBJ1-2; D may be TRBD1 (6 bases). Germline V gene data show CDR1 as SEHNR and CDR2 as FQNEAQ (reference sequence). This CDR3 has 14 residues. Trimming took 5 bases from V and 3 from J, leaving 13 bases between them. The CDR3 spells CASSPKGGHYGYTF. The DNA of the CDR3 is TGTGCCAGCAGCCCCAAGGGGGGGCACTATGGCTACACCTTC.

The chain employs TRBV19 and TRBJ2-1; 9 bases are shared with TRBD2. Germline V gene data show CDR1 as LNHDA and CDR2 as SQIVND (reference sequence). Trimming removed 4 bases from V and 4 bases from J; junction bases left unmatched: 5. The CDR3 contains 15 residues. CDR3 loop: CASSTTSGWYNEQFF. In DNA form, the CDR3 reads TGTGCCAGTAGTACCACTAGCGGGTGGTACAATGAGCAGTTCTTC.

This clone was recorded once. The CDR3 is CASSEAGQVYNEQFF. CDR3 nucleotides: TGTGCCAGCAGTGAGGCGGGACAGGTATACAATGAGCAGTTCTTC. The chain couples TRBV25-1 to TRBJ2-1; the match to TRBD1 covers 8 bases. This CDR3 spans 15 amino acids. Germline V gene sequence: CDR1 MGHDK, CDR2 SYGVNS. V shed 3 bases and J 4 bases; nucleotides not matched to a gene: 5.

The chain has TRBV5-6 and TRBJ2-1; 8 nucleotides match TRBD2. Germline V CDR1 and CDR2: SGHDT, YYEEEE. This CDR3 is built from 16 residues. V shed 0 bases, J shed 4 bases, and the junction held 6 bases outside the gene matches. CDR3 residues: CASSLEPAGVYNEQFF. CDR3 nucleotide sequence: TGTGCCAGCAGCTTGGAACCAGCGGGAGTGTACAATGAGCAGTTCTTC.

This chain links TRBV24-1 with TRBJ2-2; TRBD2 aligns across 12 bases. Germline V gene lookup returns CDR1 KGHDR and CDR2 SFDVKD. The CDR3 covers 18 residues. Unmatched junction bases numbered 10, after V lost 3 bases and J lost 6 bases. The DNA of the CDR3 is TGTGCCACCAGTGATATCCCTAGTACTAGCGGGAGGCCCGGGGAGCTGTTTTTT. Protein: CATSDIPSTSGRPGELFF.

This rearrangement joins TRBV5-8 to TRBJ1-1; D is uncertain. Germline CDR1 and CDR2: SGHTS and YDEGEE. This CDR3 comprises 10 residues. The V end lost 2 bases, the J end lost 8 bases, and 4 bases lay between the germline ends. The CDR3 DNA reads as TGTGCCAGCAGCTTTACAGAAGCTTTCTTT. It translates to CASSFTEAFF.

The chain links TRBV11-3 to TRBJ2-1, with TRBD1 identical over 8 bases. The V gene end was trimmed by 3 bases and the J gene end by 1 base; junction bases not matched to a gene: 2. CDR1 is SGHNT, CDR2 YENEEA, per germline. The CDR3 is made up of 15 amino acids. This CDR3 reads CASSFGQGSYNEQFF. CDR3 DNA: TGTGCCAGCAGCTTCGGACAGGGATCCTACAATGAGCAGTTCTTC. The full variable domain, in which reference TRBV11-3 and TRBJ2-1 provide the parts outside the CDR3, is EAGVVQSPRYKIIEKKQPVAFWCNPISGHNTLYWYLQNLGQGPELLIRYENEEAVDDSQLPKDRFSAERLKGVDSTLKIQPAELGDSAVYLCASSFGQGSYNEQFFGPGTRLTVL.

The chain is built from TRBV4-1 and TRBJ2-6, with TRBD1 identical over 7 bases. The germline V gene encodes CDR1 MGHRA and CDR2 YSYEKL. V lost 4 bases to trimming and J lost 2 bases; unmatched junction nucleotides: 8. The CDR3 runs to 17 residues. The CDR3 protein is CASSRRLTGTGANVLTF. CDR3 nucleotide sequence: TGCGCCAGCAGCCGCCGCCTGACAGGGACTGGGGCCAACGTCCTGACTTTC.

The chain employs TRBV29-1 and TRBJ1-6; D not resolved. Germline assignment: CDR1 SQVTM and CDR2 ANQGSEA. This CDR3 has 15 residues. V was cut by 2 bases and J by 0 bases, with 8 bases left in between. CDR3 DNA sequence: TGCAGCGTTGAACCCGTGAGCTCCTATAATTCACCCCTCCACTTT. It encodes CSVEPVSSYNSPLHF.

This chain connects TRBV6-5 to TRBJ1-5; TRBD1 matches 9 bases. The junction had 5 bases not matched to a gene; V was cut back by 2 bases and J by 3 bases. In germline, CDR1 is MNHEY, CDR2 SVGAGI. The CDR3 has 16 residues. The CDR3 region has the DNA TGTGCCAGCAGTTACATAGGGACAGGGTTCAATCAGCCCCAGCATTTT. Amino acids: CASSYIGTGFNQPQHF.

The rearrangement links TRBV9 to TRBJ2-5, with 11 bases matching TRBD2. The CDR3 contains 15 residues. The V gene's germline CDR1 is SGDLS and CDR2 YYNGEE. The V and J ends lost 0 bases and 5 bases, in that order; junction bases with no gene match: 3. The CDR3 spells CASSVGSGRAETQYF. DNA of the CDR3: TGTGCCAGCAGCGTAGGTAGCGGGAGGGCTGAGACCCAGTACTTC.

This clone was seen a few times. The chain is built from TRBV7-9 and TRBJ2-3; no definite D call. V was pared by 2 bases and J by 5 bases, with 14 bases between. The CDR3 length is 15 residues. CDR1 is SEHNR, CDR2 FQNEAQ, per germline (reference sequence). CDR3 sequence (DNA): TGTGCCAGCAGCTTAAATACATTAAATCGAGATACGCAGTATTTT. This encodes CASSLNTLNRDTQYF.

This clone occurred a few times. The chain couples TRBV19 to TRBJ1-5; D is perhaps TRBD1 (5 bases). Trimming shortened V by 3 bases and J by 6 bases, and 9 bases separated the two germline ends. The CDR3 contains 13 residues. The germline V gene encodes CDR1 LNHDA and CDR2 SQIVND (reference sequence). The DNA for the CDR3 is TGTGCCAGTAGTATCGGGGGGAGTCAGCCCCAGCATTTT. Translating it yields CASSIGGSQPQHF.

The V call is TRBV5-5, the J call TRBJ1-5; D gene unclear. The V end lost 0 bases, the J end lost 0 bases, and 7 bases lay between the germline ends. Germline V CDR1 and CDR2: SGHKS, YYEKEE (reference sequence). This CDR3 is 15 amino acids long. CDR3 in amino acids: CASSLDSHSNQPQHF. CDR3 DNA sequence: TGTGCCAGCAGCTTGGACAGCCATAGCAATCAGCCCCAGCATTTT.

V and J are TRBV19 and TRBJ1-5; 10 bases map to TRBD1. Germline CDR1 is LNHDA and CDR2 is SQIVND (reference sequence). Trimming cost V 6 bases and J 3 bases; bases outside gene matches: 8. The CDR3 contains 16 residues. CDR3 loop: CASSNRDRGYNQPQHF. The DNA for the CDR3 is TGTGCCAGTAGCAACCGGGACAGGGGCTACAATCAGCCCCAGCATTTT.

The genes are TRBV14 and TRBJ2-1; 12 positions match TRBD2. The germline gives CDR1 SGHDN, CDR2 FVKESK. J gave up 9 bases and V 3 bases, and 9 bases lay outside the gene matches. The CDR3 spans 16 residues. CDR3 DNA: TGTGCCAGCAGCCATCTACTAGCGGGGGGTCGGGCTGAGCAGTTCTTC. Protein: CASSHLLAGGRAEQFF.

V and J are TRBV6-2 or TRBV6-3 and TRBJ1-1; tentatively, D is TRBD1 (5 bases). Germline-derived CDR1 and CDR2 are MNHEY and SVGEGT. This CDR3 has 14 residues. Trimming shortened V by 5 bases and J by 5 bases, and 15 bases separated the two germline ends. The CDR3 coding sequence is TGTGCCAGCAGTCACGTGGCAGGGCGGACTGAAGCTTTCTTT. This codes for CASSHVAGRTEAFF.